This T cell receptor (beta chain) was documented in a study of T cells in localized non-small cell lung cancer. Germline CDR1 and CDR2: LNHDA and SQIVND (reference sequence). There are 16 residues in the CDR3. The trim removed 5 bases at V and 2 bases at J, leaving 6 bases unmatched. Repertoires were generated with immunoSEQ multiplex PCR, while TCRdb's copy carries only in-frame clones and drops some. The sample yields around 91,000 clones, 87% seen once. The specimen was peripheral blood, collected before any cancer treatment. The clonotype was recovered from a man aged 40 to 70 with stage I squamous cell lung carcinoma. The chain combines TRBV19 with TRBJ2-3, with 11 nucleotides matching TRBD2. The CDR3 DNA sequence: TGTGCCAGTAGTGTGACTAGCGGGGACTCCACAGATACGCAGTATTTT. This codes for CASSVTSGDSTDTQYF.